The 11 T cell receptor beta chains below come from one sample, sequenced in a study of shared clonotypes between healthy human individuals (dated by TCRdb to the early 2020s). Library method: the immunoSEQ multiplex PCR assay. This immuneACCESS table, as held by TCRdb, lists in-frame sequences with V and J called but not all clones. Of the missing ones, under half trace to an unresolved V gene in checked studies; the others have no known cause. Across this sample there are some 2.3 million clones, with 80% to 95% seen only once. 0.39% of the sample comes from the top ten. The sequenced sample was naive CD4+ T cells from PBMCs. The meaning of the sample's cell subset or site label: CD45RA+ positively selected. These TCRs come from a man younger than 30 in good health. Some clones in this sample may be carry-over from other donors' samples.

CDR3 DNA: TGTGCCAGCAGCTTAATGGGGCTAGCGGGAGATGAGACCGGGGAGCTGTTTTTT. As protein: CASSLMGLAGDETGELFF. The V gene is TRBV7-2, the J gene TRBJ2-2; 10 bases agree with TRBD2. Germline CDR1 and CDR2: SGHTA and FQGNSA. V lost 2 bases to trimming and J lost 5 bases; unmatched junction nucleotides: 11. The CDR3 has 18 residues.

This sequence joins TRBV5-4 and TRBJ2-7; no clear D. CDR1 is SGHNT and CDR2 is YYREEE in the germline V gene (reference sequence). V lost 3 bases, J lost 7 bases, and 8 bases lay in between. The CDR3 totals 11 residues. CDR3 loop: CASSSQGEQYF. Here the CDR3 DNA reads TGTGCCAGCAGCTCGCAAGGGGAGCAGTACTTC.

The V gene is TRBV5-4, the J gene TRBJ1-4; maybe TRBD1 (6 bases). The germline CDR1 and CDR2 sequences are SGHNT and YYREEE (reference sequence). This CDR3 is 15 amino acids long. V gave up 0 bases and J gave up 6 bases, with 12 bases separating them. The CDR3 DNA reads TGTGCCAGCAGCTTGGATCCCGGGGGCGATGAAAAACTGTTTTTT. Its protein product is CASSLDPGGDEKLFF.

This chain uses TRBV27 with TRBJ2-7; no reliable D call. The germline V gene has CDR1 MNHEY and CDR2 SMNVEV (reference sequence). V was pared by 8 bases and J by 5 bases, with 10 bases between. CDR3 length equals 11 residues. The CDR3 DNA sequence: TGTGCCAGCCTTCGAGGTGACGAGCAGTACTTC. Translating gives CASLRGDEQYF.

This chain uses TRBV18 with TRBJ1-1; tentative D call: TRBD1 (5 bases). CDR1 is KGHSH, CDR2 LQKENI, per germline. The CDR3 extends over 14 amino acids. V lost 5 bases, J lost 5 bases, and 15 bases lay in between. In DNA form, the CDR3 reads TGTGCCAGCTCATCTGGGCAGGGTGGAACTGAAGCTTTCTTT. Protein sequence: CASSSGQGGTEAFF.

DNA for the CDR3: TGTGCCGTTTATGGGCTAAGGCCCACCGGGGAGCTGTTTTTT. It yields the protein CAVYGLRPTGELFF. V and J are TRBV5-8 and TRBJ2-2; D gene uncertain. This CDR3 contains 14 residues. Between the trimmed V and J ends, which lost 10 bases and 4 bases, there was a span of 17 bases. CDR1 is SGHTS and CDR2 is YDEGEE in the germline V gene.

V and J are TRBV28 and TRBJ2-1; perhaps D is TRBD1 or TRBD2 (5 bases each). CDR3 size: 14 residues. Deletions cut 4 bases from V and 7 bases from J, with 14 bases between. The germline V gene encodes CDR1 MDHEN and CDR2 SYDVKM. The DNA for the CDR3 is TGTGCCAGCAGTTCCGGGGCCAACAGGAATGAGCAGTTCTTC. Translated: CASSSGANRNEQFF.

The CDR3 sequence is CASSLGGTFSGNTIYF. CDR3 nucleotide sequence: TGCGCCAGCAGCTTGGGCGGGACCTTCTCTGGAAACACCATATATTTT. The J gene is TRBJ1-3, the V gene TRBV5-1; possibly TRBD1 for D (5 bases). Germline V gene sequence: CDR1 SGHRS, CDR2 YFSETQ. CDR3 length: 16 residues. V lost 0 bases and J lost 0, with 10 bases in between.

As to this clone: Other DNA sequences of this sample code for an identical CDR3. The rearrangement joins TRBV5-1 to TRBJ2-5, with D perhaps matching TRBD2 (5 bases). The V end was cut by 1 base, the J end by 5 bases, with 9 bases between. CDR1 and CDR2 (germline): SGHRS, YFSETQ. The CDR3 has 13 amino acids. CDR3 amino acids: CASSLPGEETQYF. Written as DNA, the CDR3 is TGCGCCAGCAGCTTGCCCGGGGAGGAGACCCAGTACTTC. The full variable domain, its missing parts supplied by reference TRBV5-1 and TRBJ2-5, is KAGVTQTPRYLIKTRGQQVTLSCSPISGHRSVSWYQQTPGQGLQFLFEYFSETQRNKGNFPGRFSGRQFSNSRSEMNVSTLELGDSALYLCASSLPGEETQYFGPGTRLLVL.

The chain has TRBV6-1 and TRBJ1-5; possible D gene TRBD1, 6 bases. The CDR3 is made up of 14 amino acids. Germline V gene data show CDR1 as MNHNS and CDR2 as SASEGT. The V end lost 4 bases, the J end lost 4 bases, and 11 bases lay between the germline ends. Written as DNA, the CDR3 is TGTGCCAGCAGTGTGTCAGGGGATAATCAGCCCCAGCATTTT. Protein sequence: CASSVSGDNQPQHF.

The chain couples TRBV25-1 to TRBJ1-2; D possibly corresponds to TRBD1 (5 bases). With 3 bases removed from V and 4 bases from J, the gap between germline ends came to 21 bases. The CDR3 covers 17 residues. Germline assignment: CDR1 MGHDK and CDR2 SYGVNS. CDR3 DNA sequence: TGTGCCAGCAGTGACCTCGGGACCTGGCAGCGGGGCTATGGCTACACCTTC. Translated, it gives CASSDLGTWQRGYGYTF.